Described below is a single T cell receptor beta chain sequence and its context. What it recognizes is unknown. This specimen belongs to a study of post-analysis software for immune sequencing data. About the study: The disease courses covered relapsing-remitting, secondary progressive and progressive-relapsing multiple sclerosis. Study findings and constraints: The five TRBV segments detected at higher frequency in patients than in controls included TRBV5-6, TRBV5-1 and TRBV20-1. Those with multiple sclerosis, the patient group, showed significantly lower normalized Chao1 diversity than controls.

The TCR beta cDNA libraries carried unique molecular identifiers. T cells numbering about 0.85 to 11 million yielded roughly 0.5 million cDNA molecules. TCRdb used MiXCR to reprocess the PCR reads, holding one entry per CDR3 protein. The sample has 250,000 to 300,000 distinct CDR3 sequences; 35% to 45% are singletons. The CDR3 extends over 13 amino acids. Germline CDR1 and CDR2: ENHRY and SYGVKD. After removal of 8 bases from V and 0 bases from J, the junction contained 4 bases not matched to a gene. The sequenced material came from blood. The clonotype comes from a girl under 18 with multiple sclerosis. The chain carries TRBV10-3 and TRBJ2-7; 7 positions agree with TRBD2. For the CDR3, the DNA is TGTGCCATCGGGGGGGGACTCTCCTACGAGCAGTACTTC. This codes for CAIGGGLSYEQYF.